These 17 T cell receptor beta chains originate from one sample sequenced in a study of Tregs in tolerant kidney transplant recipients. The table came from immunoSEQ multiplex PCR; TCRdb's copy has only in-frame clones and leaves some out. The data contain approximately 98,000 clones, 90% of them seen just once; the ten biggest clones take up around 0.35%. The input for sequencing was CD4+ T cells from blood, taken before the transplant. These receptors were collected from a human donor who received a combined kidney and bone marrow transplant.

This rearrangement joins TRBV10-3 to TRBJ2-7; D might be TRBD2 (6 bases). The V gene's germline CDR1 is ENHRY and CDR2 SYGVKD. V lost 9 bases and J lost 2, with 14 bases in between. There are 13 residues in the CDR3. CDR3 bases: TGTGCCATTGGGGGGAGACAACCCTACGAGCAGTACTTC. It translates to CAIGGRQPYEQYF.

V is TRBV28 and J is TRBJ2-1; 10 bases fit TRBD1. The CDR3 covers 15 residues. Trimming cost V 8 bases and J 7 bases; bases outside gene matches: 11. Germline V gene data show CDR1 as MDHEN and CDR2 as SYDVKM. In DNA form, the CDR3 reads TGTGCCAGCCCCAAGACAGGGGGCGTCTCGAATGAGCAGTTCTTC. Translated: CASPKTGGVSNEQFF.

This chain links TRBV15 with TRBJ1-2; 7 bases line up with TRBD1. There are 14 residues in the CDR3. After removal of 3 bases from V and 4 bases from J, the junction contained 5 bases not matched to a gene. Germline CDR1 is LNHNV and CDR2 is YYDKDF (reference sequence). For the CDR3, the DNA is TGTGCCACCAGCAGGGGTAGGACAGGCTATGGCTACACCTTC. It specifies CATSRGRTGYGYTF.

The genes are TRBV5-6 and TRBJ1-2; D is undetermined. The ends were cut back, 4 bases at V and 2 bases at J, with 15 bases in the middle. The CDR3 spans 15 residues. CDR1 and CDR2 from the germline V gene are SGHDT and YYEEEE. CDR3 sequence (DNA): TGTGCCAGCAGCCTAGGACTCCTATCGAACTATGGCTACACCTTC. Protein sequence: CASSLGLLSNYGYTF.

The chain combines TRBV5-1 with TRBJ2-7, with D maybe TRBD1 (5 bases). V gave up 2 bases and J gave up 5 bases, with 11 bases separating them. The germline V gene encodes CDR1 SGHRS and CDR2 YFSETQ. The CDR3 runs to 13 residues. The CDR3 loop reads CASSLDLRDEQYF. CDR3 nucleotides: TGCGCCAGCAGCTTAGACCTCAGGGACGAGCAGTACTTC.

V is TRBV20-1 and J is TRBJ1-1; D is unresolved. V lost 0 bases, J lost 11 bases, and 7 bases lay in between. Per the germline V gene, CDR1 is DFQATT and CDR2 is SNEGSKA (reference sequence). CDR3 length: 10 amino acids. CDR3 region: CSARDNVAFF. As DNA, the CDR3 is TGCAGTGCTAGAGATAATGTGGCTTTCTTT.

The V gene is TRBV19, the J gene TRBJ2-7; 8 nucleotides match TRBD1. Germline V CDR1 and CDR2: LNHDA, SQIVND (reference sequence). The ends lost 6 bases at V and 3 bases at J; junction bases unmatched: 10. There are 15 residues in the CDR3. The CDR3 nucleotides are TGTGCCAGTAGCCCCTCCTACAGGGGGGACTACGAGCAGTACTTC. Encoded protein: CASSPSYRGDYEQYF.

The rearrangement joins TRBV5-1 to TRBJ2-3; a possible D gene is TRBD1 (6 bases). There are 14 residues in the CDR3. The V and J ends lost 4 bases and 2 bases respectively, with 11 bases between them. Per germline, CDR1 SGHRS and CDR2 YFSETQ. The CDR3 sequence is CASSPGQHTDTQYF. CDR3 DNA sequence: TGCGCCAGCAGCCCCGGACAGCACACAGATACGCAGTATTTT.

The gene calls are TRBV30 and TRBJ2-1, with D maybe TRBD1 (6 bases). Germline V gene data show CDR1 as GTSNPN and CDR2 as SVGIG (reference sequence). Deletions cut 2 bases from V and 13 bases from J, with 12 bases between. The CDR3 length is 11 residues. Written as DNA, the CDR3 is TGTGCCTGGAGTCGTACAGGGTTTCAGTTCTTC. This translates into CAWSRTGFQFF.

The chain links TRBV19 to TRBJ2-3, with D tentatively TRBD2 (5 bases). The CDR3 is 15 residues long. Germline V gene sequence: CDR1 LNHDA, CDR2 SQIVND (reference sequence). V dropped 5 bases and J dropped 4 bases, with 16 bases sitting between them. The CDR3: CASSPDTKGADTQYF. CDR3 sequence (DNA): TGTGCCAGTAGTCCAGACACCAAGGGAGCAGATACGCAGTATTTT.

The chain combines TRBV6-4 with TRBJ2-3; unclear D gene. Germline V lookup: CDR1 MRHNA, CDR2 SNTAGT. V lost 2 bases to trimming and J lost 0 bases, with 9 bases between them. The length of the CDR3 is 15 residues. In nucleotides, the CDR3 is TGTGCCAGCAGTGACGAGGCAACTAGCACAGATACGCAGTATTTT. Residues: CASSDEATSTDTQYF.

This rearrangement joins TRBV5-1 to TRBJ1-3, with D possibly TRBD1 on 5 matching bases. Trimming took 0 bases from V and 0 from J, leaving 13 bases between them. CDR1 and CDR2 from the germline V gene are SGHRS and YFSETQ. The length of the CDR3 is 17 residues. The CDR3: CASSLATQGNSGNTIYF. The CDR3 DNA reads as TGCGCCAGCAGCTTGGCCACCCAGGGCAACTCTGGAAACACCATATATTTT.

The chain carries TRBV5-5 and TRBJ1-4; no clear D gene. The germline CDR1 and CDR2 sequences are SGHKS and YYEKEE (reference sequence). This CDR3 is built from 15 residues. V was cut by 0 bases and J by 8 bases, with 14 bases left in between. The CDR3 DNA is TGTGCCAGCAGCTTGGGGCTCTTGCCGGGAGAAAAACTGTTTTTT. Encoded protein: CASSLGLLPGEKLFF.

The chain uses TRBV19 and TRBJ1-4, with 7 bases lining up with TRBD1. Germline CDR1 is LNHDA and CDR2 is SQIVND (reference sequence). The length of the CDR3 is 15 residues. The V segment lost 3 bases and the J segment 3 bases; nucleotides outside the gene matches: 4. CDR3 loop: CASSMYRGANEKLFF. The CDR3 DNA is TGTGCCAGTAGTATGTACAGGGGAGCTAATGAAAAACTGTTTTTT.

This rearrangement joins TRBV5-1 to TRBJ2-7; 9 nucleotides align to TRBD1. CDR3 length: 14 residues. Trimming cost V 1 base and J 2 bases; bases outside gene matches: 1. Germline-derived CDR1 and CDR2 are SGHRS and YFSETQ. CDR3 protein: CASSLTGGAYEQYF. Here the CDR3 DNA reads TGCGCCAGCAGCTTGACAGGGGGCGCCTACGAGCAGTACTTC.

This clone was recorded a few times. V and J are TRBV14 and TRBJ2-3; TRBD1 might be the D (6 bases). The CDR3 has 11 residues. CDR1 and CDR2 from the germline V gene are SGHDN and FVKESK. Trimming cost V 5 bases and J 7 bases, with 7 bases left between them. The CDR3 DNA reads TGTGCCAGCAGCGGGGGCTATACGCAGTATTTT. Translation: CASSGGYTQYF.

The CDR3 reads CASSYPRQGIYGYTF. CDR3 nucleotides: TGTGCCAGCAGTTACCCCCGACAGGGAATATATGGCTACACCTTC. The chain carries TRBV6-5 and TRBJ1-2, with 7 bases that match TRBD1. The germline CDR1 and CDR2 sequences are MNHEY and SVGAGI. The length of the CDR3 is 15 residues. V gave up 2 bases and J gave up 5 bases; unmatched junction bases: 8.